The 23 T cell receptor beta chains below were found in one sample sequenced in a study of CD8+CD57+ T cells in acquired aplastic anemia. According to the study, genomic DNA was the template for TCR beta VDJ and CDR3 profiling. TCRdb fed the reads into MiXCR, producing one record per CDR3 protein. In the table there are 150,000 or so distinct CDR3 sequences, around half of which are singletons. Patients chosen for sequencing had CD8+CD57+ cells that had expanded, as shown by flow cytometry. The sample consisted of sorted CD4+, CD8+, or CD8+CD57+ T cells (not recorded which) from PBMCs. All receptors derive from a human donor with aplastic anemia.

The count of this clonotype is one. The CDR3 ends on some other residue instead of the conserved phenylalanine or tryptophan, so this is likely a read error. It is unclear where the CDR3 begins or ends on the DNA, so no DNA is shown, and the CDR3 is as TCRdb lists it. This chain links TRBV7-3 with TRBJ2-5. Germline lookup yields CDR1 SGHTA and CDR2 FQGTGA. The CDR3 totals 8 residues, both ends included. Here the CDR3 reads CASSPLPS.

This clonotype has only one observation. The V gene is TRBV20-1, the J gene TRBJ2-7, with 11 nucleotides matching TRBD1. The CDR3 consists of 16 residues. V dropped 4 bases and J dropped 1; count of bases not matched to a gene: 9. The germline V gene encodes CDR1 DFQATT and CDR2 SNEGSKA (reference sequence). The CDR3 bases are TGCAGTGCTACCGGGACAGGGGGGGCGAGGTCCTACGAGCAGTACTTC. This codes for CSATGTGGARSYEQYF.

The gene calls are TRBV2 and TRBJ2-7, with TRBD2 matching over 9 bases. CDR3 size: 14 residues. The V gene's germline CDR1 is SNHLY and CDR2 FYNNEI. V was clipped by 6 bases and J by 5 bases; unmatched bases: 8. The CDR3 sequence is CASSQVPSGDEQYV. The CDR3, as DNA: TGTGCCAGCAGCCAAGTTCCTAGCGGGGACGAGCAGTACGTC.

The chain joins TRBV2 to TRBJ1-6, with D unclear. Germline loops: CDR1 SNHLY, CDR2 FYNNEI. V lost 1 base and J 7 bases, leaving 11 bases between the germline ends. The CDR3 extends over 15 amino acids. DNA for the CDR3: TGTGCCAGCAGTGAAGTGCAGCCGCCAAATTCACCCCTCCACTTT. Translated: CASSEVQPPNSPLHF.

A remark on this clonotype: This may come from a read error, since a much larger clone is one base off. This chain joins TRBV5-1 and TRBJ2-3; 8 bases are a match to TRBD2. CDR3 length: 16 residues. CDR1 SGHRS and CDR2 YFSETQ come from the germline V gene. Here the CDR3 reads CASSLPLAGVADAQYF. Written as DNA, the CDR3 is TGCGCCAGCAGCTTACCCCTAGCGGGTGTTGCAGATGCGCAGTATTTT.

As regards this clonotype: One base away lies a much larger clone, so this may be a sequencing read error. CDR3 residues: CAISRDAYEQFF. In nucleotides, the CDR3 is TGTGCCATCTCAAGGGACGCCTACGAGCAGTTCTTC. The chain links TRBV10-3 to TRBJ2-1; D possibly matches TRBD1 or TRBD2 (5 bases each). This CDR3 has 12 amino acids. Trimming stripped 8 bases from V and 10 bases from J, with 15 bases between. CDR1 is ENHRY and CDR2 is SYGVKD in the germline V gene.

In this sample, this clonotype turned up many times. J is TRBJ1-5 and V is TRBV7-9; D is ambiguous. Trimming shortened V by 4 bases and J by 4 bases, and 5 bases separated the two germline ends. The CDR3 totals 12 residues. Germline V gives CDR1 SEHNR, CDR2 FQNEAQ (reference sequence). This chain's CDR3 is CASSYNNQPQHF. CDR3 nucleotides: TGTGCCAGCAGCTATAATAATCAGCCCCAGCATTTT.

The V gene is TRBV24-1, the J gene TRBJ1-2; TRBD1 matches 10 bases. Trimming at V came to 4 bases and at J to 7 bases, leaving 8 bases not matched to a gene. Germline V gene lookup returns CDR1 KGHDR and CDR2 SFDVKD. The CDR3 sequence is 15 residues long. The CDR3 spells CATSEPGQGMSGYTF. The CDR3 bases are TGTGCCACCAGTGAGCCGGGACAGGGGATGAGTGGCTACACCTTC.

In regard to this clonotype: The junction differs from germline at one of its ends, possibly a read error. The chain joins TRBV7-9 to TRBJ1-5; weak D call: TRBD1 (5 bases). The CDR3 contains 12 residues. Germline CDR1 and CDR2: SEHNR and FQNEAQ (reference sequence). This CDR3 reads CASSFRDQPQRF. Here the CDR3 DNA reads TGTGCCAGCAGCTTCAGGGATCAGCCCCAGCGTTTT.

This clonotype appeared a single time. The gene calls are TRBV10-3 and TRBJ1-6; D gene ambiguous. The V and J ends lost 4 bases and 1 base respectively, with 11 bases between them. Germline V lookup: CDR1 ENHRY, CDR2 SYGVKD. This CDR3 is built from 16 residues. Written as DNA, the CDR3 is TGTGCCATCAGTGCAGTCAGTAGATCCTATAATTCACCCCTCCACTTT. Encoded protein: CAISAVSRSYNSPLHF.

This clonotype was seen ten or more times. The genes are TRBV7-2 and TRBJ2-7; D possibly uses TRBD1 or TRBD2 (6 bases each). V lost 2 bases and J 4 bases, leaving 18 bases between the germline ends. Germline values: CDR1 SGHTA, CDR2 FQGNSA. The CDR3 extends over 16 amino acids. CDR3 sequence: CASSLILGGPRYEQYF. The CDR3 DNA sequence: TGTGCCAGCAGCTTAATTCTGGGGGGCCCAAGGTACGAGCAGTACTTC.

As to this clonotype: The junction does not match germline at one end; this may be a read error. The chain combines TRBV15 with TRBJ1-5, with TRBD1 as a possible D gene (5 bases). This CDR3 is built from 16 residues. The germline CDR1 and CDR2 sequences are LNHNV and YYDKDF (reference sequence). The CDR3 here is CATSGDRAGDNQPQHF. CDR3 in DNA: TGTGCCACCAGCGGAGATCGGGCGGGGGACAATCAGCCCCAGCATTTT.

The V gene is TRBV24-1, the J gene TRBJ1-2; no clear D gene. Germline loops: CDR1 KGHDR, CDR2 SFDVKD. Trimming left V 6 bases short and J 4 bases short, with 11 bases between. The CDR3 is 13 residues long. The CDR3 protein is CATSLLGGYGYTF. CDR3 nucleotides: TGTGCCACCAGTTTATTGGGTGGCTATGGCTACACCTTC.

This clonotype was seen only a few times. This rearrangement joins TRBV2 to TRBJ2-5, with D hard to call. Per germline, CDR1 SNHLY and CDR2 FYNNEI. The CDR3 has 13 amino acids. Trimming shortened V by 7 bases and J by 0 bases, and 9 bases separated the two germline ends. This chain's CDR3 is CASKLMNQETQYF. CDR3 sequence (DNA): TGTGCCAGCAAACTGATGAACCAAGAGACCCAGTACTTC.

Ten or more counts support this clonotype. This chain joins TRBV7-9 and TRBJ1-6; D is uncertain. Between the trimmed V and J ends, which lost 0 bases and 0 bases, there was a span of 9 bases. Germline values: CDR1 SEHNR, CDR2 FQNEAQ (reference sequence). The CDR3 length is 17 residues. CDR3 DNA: TGTGCCAGCAGCTTAGCGGTGGGAAGCTCCTATAATTCACCCCTCCACTTT. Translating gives CASSLAVGSSYNSPLHF.

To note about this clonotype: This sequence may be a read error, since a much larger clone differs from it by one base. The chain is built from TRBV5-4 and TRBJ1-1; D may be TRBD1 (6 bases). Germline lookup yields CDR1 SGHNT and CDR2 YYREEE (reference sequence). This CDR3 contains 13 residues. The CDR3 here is CVSSLAGGAEAFF. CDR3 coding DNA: TGTGTCAGCAGCTTGGCCGGGGGCGCTGAAGCTTTCTTT.

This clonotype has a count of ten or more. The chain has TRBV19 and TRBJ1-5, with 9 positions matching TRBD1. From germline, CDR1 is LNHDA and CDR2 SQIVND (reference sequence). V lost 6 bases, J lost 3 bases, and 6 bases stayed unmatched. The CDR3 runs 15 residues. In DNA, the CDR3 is TGTGCCAGTAGCACCGGGACAGGGACCAATCAGCCCCAGCATTTT. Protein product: CASSTGTGTNQPQHF. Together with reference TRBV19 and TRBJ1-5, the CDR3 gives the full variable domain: DGGITQSPKYLFRKEGQNVTLSCEQNLNHDAMYWYRQDPGQGLRLIYYSQIVNDFQKGDIAEGYSVSREKKESFPLTVTSAQKNPTAFYLCASSTGTGTNQPQHFGDGTRLSIL.

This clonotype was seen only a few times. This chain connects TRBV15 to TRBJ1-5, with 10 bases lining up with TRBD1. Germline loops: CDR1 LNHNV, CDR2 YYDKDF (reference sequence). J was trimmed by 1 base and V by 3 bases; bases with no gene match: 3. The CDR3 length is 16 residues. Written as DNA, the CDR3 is TGTGCCACCAGCAGGACAGGGGGCCTAAGCAATCAGCCCCAGCATTTT. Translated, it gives CATSRTGGLSNQPQHF.

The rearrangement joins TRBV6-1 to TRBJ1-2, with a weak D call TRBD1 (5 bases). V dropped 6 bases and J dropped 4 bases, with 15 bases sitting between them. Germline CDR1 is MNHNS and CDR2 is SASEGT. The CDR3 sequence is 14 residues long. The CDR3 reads CASSHGAEVYGYTF. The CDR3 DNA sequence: TGTGCCAGCAGCCACGGGGCGGAAGTCTATGGCTACACCTTC.

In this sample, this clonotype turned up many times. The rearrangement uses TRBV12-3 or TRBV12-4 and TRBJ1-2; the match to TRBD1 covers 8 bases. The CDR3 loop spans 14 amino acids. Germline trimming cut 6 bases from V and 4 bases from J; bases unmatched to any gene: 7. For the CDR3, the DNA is TGTGCCAGCAGGAATTCCGGGACAGGCTATGGCTACACCTTC. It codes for CASRNSGTGYGYTF.

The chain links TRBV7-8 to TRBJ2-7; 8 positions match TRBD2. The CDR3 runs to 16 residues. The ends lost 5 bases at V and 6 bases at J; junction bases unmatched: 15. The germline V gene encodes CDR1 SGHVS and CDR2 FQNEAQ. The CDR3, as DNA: TGTGCCAGCAGCGGATCGACGGCGCGGGAGGTCTCCGAGCAGTACTTC. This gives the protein CASSGSTAREVSEQYF.

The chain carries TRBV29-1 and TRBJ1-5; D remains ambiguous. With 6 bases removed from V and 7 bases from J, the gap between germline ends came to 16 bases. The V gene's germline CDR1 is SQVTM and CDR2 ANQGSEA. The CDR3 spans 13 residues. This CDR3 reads CSVGENSRQPQHF. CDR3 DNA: TGCAGCGTCGGAGAAAACTCAAGACAGCCCCAGCATTTT.

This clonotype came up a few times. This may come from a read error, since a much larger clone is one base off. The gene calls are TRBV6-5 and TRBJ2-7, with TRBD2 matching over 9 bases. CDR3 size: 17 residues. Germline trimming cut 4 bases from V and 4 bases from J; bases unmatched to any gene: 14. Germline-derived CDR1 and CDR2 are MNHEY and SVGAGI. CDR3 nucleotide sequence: TGTGCCAGCAGTTGCTCGAGGCTAGCGGGAAGACTTTACGAGCAGTACGTC. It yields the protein CASSCSRLAGRLYEQYV.